This T cell receptor (beta chain) comes out of a study of cytomegalovirus exposure and HLA in healthy donors. The primer mix had 60 Vbeta and 13 Jbeta primers. Here immunoSEQ multiplex PCR was the method, and the copy in TCRdb shows in-frame clones only, minus some. This table has about 82,000 clones, 63% appearing once. This TCR derives from a woman between 40 and 55 years old in good health and CMV-seropositive. Sequenced: PBMCs.

The CDR3 nucleotides are TGTGCCATCAGTGAGCCGGGACAGGGGAATCAGCCCCAGCATTTT. It specifies CAISEPGQGNQPQHF. The J gene is TRBJ1-5, the V gene TRBV10-3, with 10 bases identical to TRBD1. The CDR3 runs to 15 residues. J gave up 4 bases and V 2 bases, and 2 bases lay outside the gene matches. The germline gives CDR1 ENHRY, CDR2 SYGVKD.